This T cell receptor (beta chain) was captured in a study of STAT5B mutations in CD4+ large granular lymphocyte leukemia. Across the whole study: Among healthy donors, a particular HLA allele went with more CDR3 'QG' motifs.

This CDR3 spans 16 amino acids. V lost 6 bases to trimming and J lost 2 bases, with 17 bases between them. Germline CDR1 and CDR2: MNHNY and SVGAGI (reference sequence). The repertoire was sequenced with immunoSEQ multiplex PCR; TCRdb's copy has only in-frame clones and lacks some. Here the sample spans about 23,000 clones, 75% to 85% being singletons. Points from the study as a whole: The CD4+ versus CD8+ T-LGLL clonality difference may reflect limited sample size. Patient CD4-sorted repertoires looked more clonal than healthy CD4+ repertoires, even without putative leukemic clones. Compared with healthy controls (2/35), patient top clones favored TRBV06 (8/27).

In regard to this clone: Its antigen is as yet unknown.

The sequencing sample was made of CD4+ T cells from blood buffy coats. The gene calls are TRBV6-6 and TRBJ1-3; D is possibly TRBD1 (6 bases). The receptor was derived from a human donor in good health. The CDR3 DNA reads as TGTGCCAGCAGAGCCAAAGGGGGGCTGACTGGAAACACCATATATTTT. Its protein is CASRAKGGLTGNTIYF.